Below, 31 T cell receptor beta chains from the same sample are listed, as sequenced in a study of post-analysis software for immune sequencing data (dated by TCRdb to about 2015). The paper as a whole reports these results and caveats: A few TRBV segments, including TRBV5-6, TRBV5-1 and TRBV20-1, were significantly more frequent in patients than controls.

Their cognate antigens are unknown. The library was obtained by PCR. The data were produced on an Illumina HiSeq 2500. To reduce PCR and sequencing biases, unique molecular identifiers were incorporated into the TCR beta cDNA libraries. TCRdb applied fastp at Q25 and MiXCR to the public reads, then kept only in-frame beta chains. A single entry per CDR3 protein holds the most common genes and DNA from its merged rows. For this sample there are about 770,000 distinct CDR3 sequences; about 45% appear just once. The ten largest clonotypes hold 4% to 5% of the sample. Sample: blood. Receptor source: a girl aged 5-17 years with multiple sclerosis.

This chain connects TRBV15 to TRBJ1-2; D ambiguous. The CDR3 covers 15 residues. Germline CDR1 is LNHNV and CDR2 is YYDKDF (reference sequence). V gave up 4 bases and J gave up 2 bases, with 14 bases separating them. This chain's CDR3 is CATSKGNGGNYGYTF. The CDR3 coding sequence is TGTGCCACCAGCAAAGGGAACGGAGGAAACTATGGCTACACCTTC.

This clonotype was observed a few times. The chain is built from TRBV20-1 and TRBJ1-5; 11 positions match TRBD1. This CDR3 comprises 14 residues. CDR1 and CDR2 from the germline V gene are DFQATT and SNEGSKA (reference sequence). The V gene end was trimmed by 3 bases and the J gene end by 5 bases; junction bases not matched to a gene: 3. The CDR3 DNA is TGCAGTGCTAGGGGGGACAGGGGGTATCAGCCCCAGCATTTT. The encoded protein is CSARGDRGYQPQHF.

This clonotype has just a few counts. CDR3 residues: CASNLVSSYEQYF. CDR3 nucleotides: TGTGCCAGCAATCTGGTGAGCTCCTACGAGCAGTACTTC. The J gene is TRBJ2-7, the V gene TRBV28; D is undetermined. This CDR3 is 13 amino acids long. Germline-derived CDR1 and CDR2 are MDHEN and SYDVKM. V was trimmed by 7 bases and J by 0 bases, leaving 10 bases between them.

The chain links TRBV7-9 to TRBJ2-7, with D unclear. This CDR3 spans 15 amino acids. In germline, CDR1 is SEHNR, CDR2 FQNEAQ (reference sequence). The V end lost 0 bases, the J end lost 5 bases, and 14 bases lay between the germline ends. CDR3 in amino acids: CASSLAPLGLDEQYF. The CDR3 nucleotides read TGTGCCAGCAGCTTAGCGCCTTTGGGGTTAGACGAGCAGTACTTC.

The chain joins TRBV4-1 to TRBJ2-3; 7 bases line up with TRBD1. CDR3 length: 14 amino acids. The germline V gene encodes CDR1 MGHRA and CDR2 YSYEKL. Trimming cost V 3 bases and J 4 bases; bases outside gene matches: 4. The CDR3 sequence: CASSHDRVADTQYF. CDR3 nucleotides: TGCGCCAGCAGCCACGACAGGGTAGCAGATACGCAGTATTTT.

The rearrangement links TRBV18 to TRBJ2-3; TRBD1 aligns across 9 bases. Losses at the gene ends were 3 bases for V and 2 bases for J; bases not matched to a gene: 3. The germline gives CDR1 KGHSH, CDR2 LQKENI. The CDR3 length is 15 residues. The CDR3 DNA sequence: TGTGCCAGCTCACCGACAGGGGGTGACACAGATACGCAGTATTTT. It translates to CASSPTGGDTDTQYF.

In regard to this clonotype: A junction end diverges from the germline sequence, so it may reflect a read error. V and J are TRBV11-2 and TRBJ2-1; D not resolved. CDR1 SGHAT and CDR2 FQNNGV come from the germline V gene. The CDR3 covers 11 residues. As DNA, the CDR3 is TGTGCCAGCAACTTAGTCAATGAGCAGTTCTTC. This gives the protein CASNLVNEQFF.

V gene TRBV7-3 combines with J gene TRBJ2-3, with D possibly TRBD2 on 6 matching bases. CDR3 size: 17 residues. V was pared by 0 bases and J by 4 bases, with 17 bases between. The germline V gene has CDR1 SGHTA and CDR2 FQGTGA. The CDR3: CASSLTPASVVSDTQYF. In DNA form, the CDR3 reads TGTGCCAGCAGCTTAACACCGGCTAGCGTAGTGTCAGATACGCAGTATTTT.

The V gene is TRBV6-5, the J gene TRBJ1-2; a weak D match, TRBD1 (6 bases). The V gene's germline CDR1 is MNHEY and CDR2 SVGAGI. The ends were cut back, 4 bases at V and 6 bases at J, with 21 bases in the middle. There are 16 residues in the CDR3. The CDR3 coding sequence is TGTGCCAGCAGTTTACACGCGGCAGGGGACTCCCATGGCTACACCTTC. Translated, it gives CASSLHAAGDSHGYTF.

This chain joins TRBV12-3 or TRBV12-4 and TRBJ2-7; D possibly corresponds to TRBD1 (6 bases). V was cut by 5 bases and J by 0 bases, with 14 bases left in between. CDR3 length: 15 residues. The chain's CDR3 is CASSARDTSSYEQYF. The CDR3 DNA is TGTGCCAGCAGTGCACGGGACACCTCCTCCTACGAGCAGTACTTC.

Only a few counts were recorded for this clonotype. The chain combines TRBV5-6 with TRBJ2-3, with D perhaps TRBD2 (5 bases). Germline values: CDR1 SGHDT, CDR2 YYEEEE. V was shortened by 0 bases and J by 5 bases, with 10 bases between the two germline ends. This CDR3 region has 14 residues. CDR3 sequence: CASSLGGREDTQYF. Written as DNA, the CDR3 is TGTGCCAGCAGCTTGGGTGGTCGGGAAGATACGCAGTATTTT. Full variable domain (missing parts from reference TRBV5-6 and TRBJ2-3): DAGVTQSPTHLIKTRGQQVTLRCSPKSGHDTVSWYQQALGQGPQFIFQYYEEEERQRGNFPDRFSGHQFPNYSSELNVNALLLGDSALYLCASSLGGREDTQYFGPGTRLTVL.

The chain recombines TRBV4-3 with TRBJ1-4; 9 bases align to TRBD1. From germline, CDR1 is LGHNA and CDR2 YSLEER. Trimming removed 0 bases from V and 13 bases from J; junction bases left unmatched: 9. The CDR3 is made up of 15 amino acids. The CDR3 loop reads CASSQEKQGAWGLFF. The DNA for the CDR3 is TGCGCCAGCAGCCAAGAGAAACAGGGGGCTTGGGGACTGTTTTTT.

This clonotype was seen a handful of times. The J gene is TRBJ2-7, the V gene TRBV20-1; TRBD1 is a possible D gene (5 bases). The germline V and J ends were trimmed by 2 bases and 4 bases, with 15 bases remaining between them. Germline CDR1 and CDR2: DFQATT and SNEGSKA (reference sequence). CDR3 length: 14 residues. CDR3 amino acids: CSARRGADWYEQYF. The DNA of the CDR3 is TGCAGTGCTAGACGTGGGGCGGATTGGTACGAGCAGTACTTC.

The DNA for the CDR3 is TGTGCCAGCAGTTACTCGACGTCCCTTCCGCCCTCCTATGGCTACACCTTC. Its protein is CASSYSTSLPPSYGYTF. The gene calls are TRBV6-2 or TRBV6-3 and TRBJ1-2, with no clear D. This CDR3 comprises 17 residues. V shed 0 bases and J shed 4 bases, with 18 bases lying between them. CDR1 and CDR2 (germline): MNHEY, SVGEGT.

This clonotype has more than one count but fewer than ten. The chain couples TRBV4-1 to TRBJ2-1; 13 bases line up with TRBD2. The CDR3 has 20 amino acids. Trimming cost V 4 bases and J 4 bases; bases outside gene matches: 16. The germline V gene encodes CDR1 MGHRA and CDR2 YSYEKL. CDR3 bases: TGCGCCAGCAGCCCCAGTGAAGTGACTAGCGGGAGGAAGGCTTACAATGAGCAGTTCTTC. As protein: CASSPSEVTSGRKAYNEQFF.

The chain joins TRBV29-1 to TRBJ2-2; 10 bases line up with TRBD1. The germline V gene encodes CDR1 SQVTM and CDR2 ANQGSEA. CDR3 size: 15 residues. Trimming at V came to 5 bases and at J to 5 bases, leaving 8 bases not matched to a gene. CDR3 coding DNA: TGCAGCGTTCTAACCGGGACAGGGGTTACCGGGGAGCTGTTTTTT. This gives the protein CSVLTGTGVTGELFF.

The rearrangement joins TRBV7-2 to TRBJ2-5; 9 nucleotides match TRBD1. The end of the DNA aligns better with TRBJ2-7, so the J call may be wrong. From germline, CDR1 is SGHTA and CDR2 FQGNSA. The CDR3 runs to 14 residues. The CDR3 region has the DNA TGTGCCAGCAGCTTCACAGGGGGCAGCGACGAGCAGTACTTC. Translation gives CASSFTGGSDEQYF.

Note on this clonotype: This could be a read error, since a much larger clone is one nucleotide away. V usage is TRBV6-5 and J usage is TRBJ2-5; no reliable D call. Near its end, the DNA agrees better with TRBJ2-7, so the J call may be wrong. CDR1 and CDR2 (germline): MNHEY, SVGAGI. The CDR3 contains 11 residues. The CDR3 region has the DNA TGTGCCAGCAGTTATCCCTGCGAGCAGTACTTC. This codes for CASSYPCEQYF.

DNA of the CDR3: TGTGCCATCAGTGGACAGCGGAACACTGAAGCTTTCTTT. Protein sequence: CAISGQRNTEAFF. The genes are TRBV10-3 and TRBJ1-1; D might be TRBD1 (5 bases). The V gene's germline CDR1 is ENHRY and CDR2 SYGVKD. The CDR3 consists of 13 residues. Trimming removed 4 bases from V and 1 base from J, with 7 bases in between.

V is TRBV6-2 or TRBV6-3 and J is TRBJ2-7; D gene uncertain. The germline V gene encodes CDR1 MNHEY and CDR2 SVGEGT. The CDR3 loop spans 12 amino acids. V was pared by 5 bases and J by 5 bases, with 10 bases between. In DNA form, the CDR3 reads TGTGCCAGCAGTCCCACTATGGACGAGCAGTACTTC. This translates into CASSPTMDEQYF.

For the CDR3, the DNA is TGTGCCAGCAGCGTAGTATTACAGGGGGGAGCTGAAGCTTTCTTT. This encodes CASSVVLQGGAEAFF. The gene calls are TRBV9 and TRBJ1-1, with 8 bases matching TRBD1. The CDR3 is 15 amino acids. V lost 0 bases to trimming and J lost 6 bases; unmatched junction nucleotides: 7. Germline V CDR1 and CDR2: SGDLS, YYNGEE.

The chain combines TRBV10-3 with TRBJ2-5, with D perhaps assigned TRBD1 or TRBD2 (6 bases each). Germline CDR1 ENHRY, CDR2 SYGVKD. This CDR3 is 13 amino acids long. V lost 4 bases and J 4 bases, leaving 10 bases between the germline ends. CDR3 DNA sequence: TGTGCCATCAGTGTCAAGGGGGGAGAGACCCAGTACTTC. Translation: CAISVKGGETQYF.

The chain recombines TRBV7-9 with TRBJ2-3; no clear D gene. Trimming removed 4 bases from V and 2 bases from J, with 10 bases in between. Germline lookup yields CDR1 SEHNR and CDR2 FQNEAQ (reference sequence). The CDR3 spans 14 residues. The CDR3 here is CASSSERTTDTQYF. CDR3 nucleotide sequence: TGTGCCAGCAGCTCCGAGCGAACCACAGATACGCAGTATTTT.

The sample holds many counts of this clonotype. J is TRBJ1-5 and V is TRBV4-2; D gene unclear. Germline V gene data show CDR1 as LGHNA and CDR2 as YNFKEQ. Trimming cost V 3 bases and J 4 bases, with 10 bases left between them. The CDR3 spans 14 residues. The CDR3 coding sequence is TGTGCCAGCAGCCACGATTTGGAAAATCAGCCCCAGCATTTT. Encoded protein: CASSHDLENQPQHF.

Ten or more counts support this clonotype. The CDR3 reads CASSARQGGKTDTQYF. The CDR3 bases are TGTGCCAGCAGCGCGAGACAGGGGGGTAAGACAGATACGCAGTATTTT. The rearrangement links TRBV7-2 to TRBJ2-3, with 9 nucleotides matching TRBD1. V shed 5 bases, J shed 3 bases, and the junction held 9 bases outside the gene matches. The CDR3 is 16 residues long. Per germline, CDR1 SGHTA and CDR2 FQGNSA.

The chain couples TRBV4-2 to TRBJ2-3; perhaps TRBD1 as D (6 bases). Germline V CDR1 and CDR2: LGHNA, YNFKEQ. The V end lost 4 bases, the J end lost 3 bases, and 11 bases lay between the germline ends. The CDR3 contains 14 residues. Written as DNA, the CDR3 is TGTGCCAGCAGCCCTGAAGGGGGTACAGATACGCAGTATTTT. It yields the protein CASSPEGGTDTQYF.

The chain links TRBV5-1 to TRBJ2-1, with D maybe TRBD2 (6 bases). V lost 3 bases to trimming and J lost 5 bases, with 15 bases between them. Germline CDR1 SGHRS, CDR2 YFSETQ. This CDR3 region has 15 residues. CDR3 sequence (DNA): TGCGCCAGCAGCTCCGGGACTGGCGGGGACAATGAGCAGTTCTTC. Its translation: CASSSGTGGDNEQFF.

The rearrangement links TRBV24-1 to TRBJ1-2, with D possibly TRBD1 on 6 matching bases. V lost 4 bases and J 4 bases, leaving 9 bases between the germline ends. From germline, CDR1 is KGHDR and CDR2 SFDVKD. This CDR3 is 13 amino acids long. DNA for the CDR3: TGTGCCACCAGTGACCAGGACAGCTATGGCTACACCTTC. It specifies CATSDQDSYGYTF.

This chain links TRBV9 with TRBJ2-3; D unresolved. Trimming took 0 bases from V and 4 from J, leaving 3 bases between them. Germline V CDR1 and CDR2: SGDLS, YYNGEE. There are 12 residues in the CDR3. The CDR3 loop reads CASSVEPDTQYF. The CDR3 DNA follows: TGTGCCAGCAGCGTAGAGCCAGATACGCAGTATTTT. The variable domain in full, completed from reference TRBV9 and TRBJ2-3, reads DSGVTQTPKHLITATGQRVTLRCSPRSGDLSVYWYQQSLDQGLQFLIQYYNGEERAKGNILERFSAQQFPDLHSELNLSSLELGDSALYFCASSVEPDTQYFGPGTRLTVL.

This clonotype was counted between two and nine times. The V call is TRBV29-1, the J call TRBJ2-7; 8 nucleotides agree with TRBD2. Germline-derived CDR1 and CDR2 are SQVTM and ANQGSEA. The V and J ends lost 4 bases and 2 bases, in that order; junction bases with no gene match: 10. The CDR3 contains 15 residues. CDR3 protein: CSVAPFSGATYEQYF. CDR3 nucleotides: TGCAGCGTTGCCCCGTTTAGCGGGGCTACCTACGAGCAGTACTTC.

The chain couples TRBV20-1 to TRBJ2-1, with 8 bases matching TRBD2. The CDR3 contains 14 residues. Per the germline V gene, CDR1 is DFQATT and CDR2 is SNEGSKA (reference sequence). The V segment lost 5 bases and the J segment 1 base; nucleotides outside the gene matches: 4. This CDR3 is CSAVREASYNEQFF. CDR3 nucleotide sequence: TGCAGTGCTGTGCGGGAGGCGTCCTACAATGAGCAGTTCTTC.